Here is one T cell receptor (beta chain) with its context. This clonotype is medium-sized (0.01 to 0.1%). Its antigen is not yet known. One base away there is no much larger clone; base qualities are not given. The sample was run on an Illumina HiSeq 2000. TCR beta chain libraries were generated by multiplex PCR amplification. High-throughput sequencing was used to analyze the amplified TCR beta chain products. TCRdb reworked the public reads: Q25 trimming with fastp, MiXCR clone assembly, productive beta chains retained. Each entry is one CDR3 protein sequence, shown with its most common DNA and genes. Counted in this sample were 23,000 or so distinct CDR3 sequences; about 61% of them appeared once. The ten largest account for roughly a fifth of the sample. This specimen comes from a study of breast tumors, draining lymph nodes, adjacent tissues (TCRdb year 2016). In the study overall: Breast cancer patients provided tumor, adjacent nontumor tissue and axillary lymph nodes, and the study compared the TCR beta repertoires across these three sources. In human breast cancer, the study set out to assess how tumor, surrounding tissue and draining lymph node repertoires relate to one another and whether T cells might be exchanged between them. Points the paper makes about the study in general: The conclusion that tumor T cells originate in lymph nodes was framed as consistent with a hypothesis rather than directly demonstrated. The data were judged consistent with most tumor T cells deriving from the lymph node and then expanding within tumor tissue. Tumor T-cell repertoires showed less diversity than lymph node repertoires and more diversity than nontumor tissue repertoires, and tumor T-cell repertoires showed preferential V and J gene usage. The similarity between tumor and nontumor tissue repertoires was significantly greater in luminal-like breast cancer than in basal-like breast cancer.

The cysteine opens and the phenylalanine closes a CDR3 of 15 amino acids. Of all the DNA, just the CDR3 is kept, 45 bases in frame from base 1. Via the germline V gene, CDR1 is SGHVS and CDR2 FNYEAQ. The germline ends are 13 bases apart after V is trimmed by 2 bases and J by 5 bases. The adjacent samples were made up of nontumor breast tissue that surrounded the tumor. This sequence uses TRBV7-6 and TRBJ2-1; no D segment can be confidently identified. The receptor was derived from a female donor with breast cancer. Some clones in this sample may be carry-over from other donors' samples. Sequenced sample: tumor-adjacent breast tissue. This receptor carries the CDR3 CASSLNPDPNNEQFF. The sequence in DNA is TGTGCCAGCAGCTTAAACCCCGACCCGAACAATGAGCAGTTCTTC.